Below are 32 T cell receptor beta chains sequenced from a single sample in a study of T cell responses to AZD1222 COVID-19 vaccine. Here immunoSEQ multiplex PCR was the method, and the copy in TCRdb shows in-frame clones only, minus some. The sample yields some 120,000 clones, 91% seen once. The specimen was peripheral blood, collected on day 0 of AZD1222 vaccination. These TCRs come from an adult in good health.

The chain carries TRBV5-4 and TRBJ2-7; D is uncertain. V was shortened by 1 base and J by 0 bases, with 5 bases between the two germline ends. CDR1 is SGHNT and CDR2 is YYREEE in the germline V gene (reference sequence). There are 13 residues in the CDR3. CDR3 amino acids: CASSLQSSYEQYF. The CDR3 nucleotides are TGTGCCAGCAGCTTGCAGAGCTCCTACGAGCAGTACTTC.

The CDR3 loop reads CASSAIGRAAGELFF. In nucleotides, the CDR3 is TGTGCCAGCAGCGCTATAGGACGCGCTGCTGGGGAGCTGTTTTTT. This sequence joins TRBV2 and TRBJ2-2; D ambiguous. V lost 6 bases and J 8 bases, leaving 19 bases between the germline ends. This CDR3 is 15 amino acids long. The V gene's germline CDR1 is SNHLY and CDR2 FYNNEI. The full variable domain, with the rest looked up from reference TRBV2 and TRBJ2-2, is EPEVTQTPSHQVTQMGQEVILRCVPISNHLYFYWYRQILGQKVEFLVSFYNNEISEKSEIFDDQFSVERPDGSNFTLKIRSTKLEDSAMYFCASSAIGRAAGELFFGEGSRLTVL.

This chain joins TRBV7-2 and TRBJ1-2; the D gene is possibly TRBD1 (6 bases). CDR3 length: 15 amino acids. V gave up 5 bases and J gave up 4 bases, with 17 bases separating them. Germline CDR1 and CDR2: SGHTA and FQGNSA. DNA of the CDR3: TGTGCCAGCAGCCCCCGGAGCGGGACACCCTATGGCTACACCTTC. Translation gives CASSPRSGTPYGYTF.

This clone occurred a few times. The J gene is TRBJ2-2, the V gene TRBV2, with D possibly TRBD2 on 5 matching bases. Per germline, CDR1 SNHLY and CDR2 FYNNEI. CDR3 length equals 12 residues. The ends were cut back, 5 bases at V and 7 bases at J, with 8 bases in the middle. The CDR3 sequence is CASSLGSGELFF. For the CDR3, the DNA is TGTGCCAGCAGTTTGGGGAGCGGGGAGCTGTTTTTT.

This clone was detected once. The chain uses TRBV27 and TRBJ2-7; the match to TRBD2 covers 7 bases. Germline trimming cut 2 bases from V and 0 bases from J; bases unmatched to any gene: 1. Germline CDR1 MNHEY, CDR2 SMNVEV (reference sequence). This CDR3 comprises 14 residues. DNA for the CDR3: TGTGCCAGCAGTTTAGCGGGGGACTCCTACGAGCAGTACTTC. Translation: CASSLAGDSYEQYF.

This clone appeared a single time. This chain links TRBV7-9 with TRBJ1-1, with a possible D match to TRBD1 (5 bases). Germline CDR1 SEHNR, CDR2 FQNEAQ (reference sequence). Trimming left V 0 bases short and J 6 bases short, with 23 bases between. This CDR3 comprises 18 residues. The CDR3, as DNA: TGTGCCAGCAGCTTAGCGGCCCCCGGACTTTCAGGGAGCGCTGAAGCTTTCTTT. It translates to CASSLAAPGLSGSAEAFF.

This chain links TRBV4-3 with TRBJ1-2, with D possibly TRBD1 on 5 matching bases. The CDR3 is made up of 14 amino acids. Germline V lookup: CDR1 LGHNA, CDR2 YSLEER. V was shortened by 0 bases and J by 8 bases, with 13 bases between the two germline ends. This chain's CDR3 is CASSQEWGSGGYTF. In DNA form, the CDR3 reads TGCGCCAGCAGCCAAGAGTGGGGGTCCGGAGGCTACACCTTC.

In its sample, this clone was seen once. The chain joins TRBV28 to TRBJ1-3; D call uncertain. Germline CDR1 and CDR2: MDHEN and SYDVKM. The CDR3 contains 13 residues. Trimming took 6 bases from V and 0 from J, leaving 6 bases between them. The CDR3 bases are TGTGCCAGCAGCAAATACTCTGGAAACACCATATATTTT. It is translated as CASSKYSGNTIYF.

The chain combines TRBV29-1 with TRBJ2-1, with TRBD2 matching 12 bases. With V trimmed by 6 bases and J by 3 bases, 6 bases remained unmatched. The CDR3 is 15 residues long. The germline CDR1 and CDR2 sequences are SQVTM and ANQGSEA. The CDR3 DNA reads TGCAGCGTCAGACGGACTAGCGGGATCTACAATGAGCAGTTCTTC. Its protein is CSVRRTSGIYNEQFF.

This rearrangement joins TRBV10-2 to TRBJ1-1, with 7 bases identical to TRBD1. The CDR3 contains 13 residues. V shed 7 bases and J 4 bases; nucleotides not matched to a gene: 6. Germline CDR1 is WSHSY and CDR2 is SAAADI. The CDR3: CASIQAGGTEAFF. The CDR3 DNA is TGCGCCAGCATCCAAGCAGGGGGCACTGAAGCTTTCTTT.

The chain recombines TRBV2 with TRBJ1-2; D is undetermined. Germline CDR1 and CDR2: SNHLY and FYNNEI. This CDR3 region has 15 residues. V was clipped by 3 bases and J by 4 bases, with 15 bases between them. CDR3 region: CASSEPNNSAYGYTF. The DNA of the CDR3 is TGTGCCAGCAGTGAGCCCAACAACTCGGCCTATGGCTACACCTTC.

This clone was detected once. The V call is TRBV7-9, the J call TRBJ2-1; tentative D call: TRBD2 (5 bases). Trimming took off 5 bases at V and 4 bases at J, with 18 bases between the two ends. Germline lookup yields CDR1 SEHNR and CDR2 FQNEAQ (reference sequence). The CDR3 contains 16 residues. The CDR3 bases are TGTGCCAGCAGCCAATTGGCTAGCCGTACATACAATGAGCAGTTCTTC. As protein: CASSQLASRTYNEQFF.

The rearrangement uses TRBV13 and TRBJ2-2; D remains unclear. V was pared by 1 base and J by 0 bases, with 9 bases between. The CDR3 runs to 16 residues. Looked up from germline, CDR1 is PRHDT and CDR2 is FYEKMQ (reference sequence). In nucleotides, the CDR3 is TGTGCCAGCAGCTTAGTTAGGACGTCGAACACCGGGGAGCTGTTTTTT. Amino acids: CASSLVRTSNTGELFF. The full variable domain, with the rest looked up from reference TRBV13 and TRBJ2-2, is AAGVIQSPRHLIKEKRETATLKCYPIPRHDTVYWYQQGPGQDPQFLISFYEKMQSDKGSIPDRFSAQQFSDYHSELNMSSLELGDSALYFCASSLVRTSNTGELFFGEGSRLTVL.

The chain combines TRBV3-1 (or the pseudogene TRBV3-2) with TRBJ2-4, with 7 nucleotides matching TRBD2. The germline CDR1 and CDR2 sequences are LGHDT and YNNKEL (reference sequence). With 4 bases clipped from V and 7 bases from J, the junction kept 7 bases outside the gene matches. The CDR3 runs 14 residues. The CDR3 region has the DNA TGTGCCAGCAGCCTAGGACTAGTTTTTAACATTCAGTACTTC. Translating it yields CASSLGLVFNIQYF.

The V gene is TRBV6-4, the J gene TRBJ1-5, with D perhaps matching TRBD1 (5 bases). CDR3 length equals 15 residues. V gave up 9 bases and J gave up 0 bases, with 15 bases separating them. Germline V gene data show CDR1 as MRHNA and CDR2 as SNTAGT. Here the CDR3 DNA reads TGTGCCAGGTTAGGGACTTCAAATAGCAATCAGCCCCAGCATTTT. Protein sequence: CARLGTSNSNQPQHF.

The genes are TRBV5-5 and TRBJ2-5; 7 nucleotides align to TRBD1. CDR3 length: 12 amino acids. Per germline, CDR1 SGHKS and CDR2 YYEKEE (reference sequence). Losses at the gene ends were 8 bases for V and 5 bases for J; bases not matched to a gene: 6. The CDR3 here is CASSPTGETQYF. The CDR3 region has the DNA TGTGCCAGTTCCCCGACAGGGGAGACCCAGTACTTC. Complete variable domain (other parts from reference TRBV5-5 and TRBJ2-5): DAGVTQSPTHLIKTRGQQVTLRCSPISGHKSVSWYQQVLGQGPQFIFQYYEKEERGRGNFPDRFSARQFPNYSSELNVNALLLGDSALYLCASSPTGETQYFGPGTRLLVL.

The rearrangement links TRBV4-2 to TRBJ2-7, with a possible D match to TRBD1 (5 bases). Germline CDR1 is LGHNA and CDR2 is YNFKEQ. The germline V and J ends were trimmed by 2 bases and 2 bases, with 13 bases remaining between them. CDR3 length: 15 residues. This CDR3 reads CASSQPNRPTYEQYF. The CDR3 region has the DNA TGTGCCAGCAGCCAACCTAACAGGCCTACCTACGAGCAGTACTTC.

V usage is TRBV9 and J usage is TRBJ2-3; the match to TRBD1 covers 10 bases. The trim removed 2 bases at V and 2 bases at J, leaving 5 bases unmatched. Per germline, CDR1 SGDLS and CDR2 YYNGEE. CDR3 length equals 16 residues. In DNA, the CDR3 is TGTGCCAGCAGCGTGGACAGGGGGAATCCCACAGATACGCAGTATTTT. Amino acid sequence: CASSVDRGNPTDTQYF.

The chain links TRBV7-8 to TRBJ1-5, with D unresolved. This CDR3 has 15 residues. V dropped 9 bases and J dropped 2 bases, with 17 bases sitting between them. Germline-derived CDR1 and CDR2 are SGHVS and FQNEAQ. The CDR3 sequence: CASTIGRVGNQPQHF. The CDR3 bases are TGTGCCAGTACCATTGGACGGGTTGGCAATCAGCCCCAGCATTTT.

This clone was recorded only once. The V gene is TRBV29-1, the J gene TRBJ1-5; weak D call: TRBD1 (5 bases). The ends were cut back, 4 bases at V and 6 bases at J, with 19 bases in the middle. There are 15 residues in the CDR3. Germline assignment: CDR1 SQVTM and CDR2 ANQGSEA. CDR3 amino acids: CSVAPAGGLGQPQHF. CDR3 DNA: TGCAGCGTTGCACCAGCGGGGGGTCTGGGTCAGCCCCAGCATTTT.

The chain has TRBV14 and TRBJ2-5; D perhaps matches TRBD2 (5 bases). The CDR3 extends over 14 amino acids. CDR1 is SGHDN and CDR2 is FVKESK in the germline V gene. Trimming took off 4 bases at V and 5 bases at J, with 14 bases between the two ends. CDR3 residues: CASSRGSWSETQYF. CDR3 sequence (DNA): TGTGCCAGCAGCCGAGGGTCCTGGAGTGAGACCCAGTACTTC.

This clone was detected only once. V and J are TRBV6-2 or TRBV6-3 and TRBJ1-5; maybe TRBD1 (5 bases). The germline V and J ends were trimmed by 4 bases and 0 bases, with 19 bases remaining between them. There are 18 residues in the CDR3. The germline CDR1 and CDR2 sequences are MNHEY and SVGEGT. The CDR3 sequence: CASSWPGSSVNSNQPQHF. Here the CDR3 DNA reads TGTGCCAGCAGTTGGCCAGGGTCCAGCGTAAATAGCAATCAGCCCCAGCATTTT.

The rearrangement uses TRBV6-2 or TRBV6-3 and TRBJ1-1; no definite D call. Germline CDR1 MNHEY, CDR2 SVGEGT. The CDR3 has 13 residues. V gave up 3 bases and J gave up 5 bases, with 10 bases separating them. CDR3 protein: CASSYWGGTEAFF. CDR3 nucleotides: TGTGCCAGCAGTTATTGGGGTGGGACTGAAGCTTTCTTT.

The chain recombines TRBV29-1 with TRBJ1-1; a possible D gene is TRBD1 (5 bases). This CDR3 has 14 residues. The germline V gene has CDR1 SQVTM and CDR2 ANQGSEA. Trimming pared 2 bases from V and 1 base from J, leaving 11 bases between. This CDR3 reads CSVERQGTNTEAFF. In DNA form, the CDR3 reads TGCAGCGTTGAAAGGCAGGGTACGAACACTGAAGCTTTCTTT.

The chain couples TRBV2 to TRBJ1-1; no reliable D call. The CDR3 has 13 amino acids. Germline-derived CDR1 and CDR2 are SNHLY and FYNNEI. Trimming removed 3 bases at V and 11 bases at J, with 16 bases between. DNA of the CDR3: TGTGCCAGCAGTGACCCAGTGCCGGGCGTCGCTTTCTTT. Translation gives CASSDPVPGVAFF.

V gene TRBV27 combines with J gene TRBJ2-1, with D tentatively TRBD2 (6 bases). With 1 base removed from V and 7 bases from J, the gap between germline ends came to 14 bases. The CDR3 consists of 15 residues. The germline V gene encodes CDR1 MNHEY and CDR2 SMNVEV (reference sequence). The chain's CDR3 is CASSLFGSLGNEQFF. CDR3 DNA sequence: TGTGCCAGCAGTTTATTCGGGAGCCTTGGGAATGAGCAGTTCTTC.

CDR3 DNA sequence: TGCGCCAGCAGCCAGGGGACAGGGTTCTCCTACGAGCAGTACTTC. Translating gives CASSQGTGFSYEQYF. This rearrangement joins TRBV4-1 to TRBJ2-7; TRBD1 matches 9 bases. V lost 3 bases, J lost 0 bases, and 3 bases stayed unmatched. CDR1 MGHRA and CDR2 YSYEKL come from the germline V gene. This CDR3 has 15 residues.

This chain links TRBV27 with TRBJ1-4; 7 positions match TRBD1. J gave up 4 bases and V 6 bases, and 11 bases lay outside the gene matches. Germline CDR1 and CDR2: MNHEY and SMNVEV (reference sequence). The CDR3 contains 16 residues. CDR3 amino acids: CASSPLRQGYNEKLFF. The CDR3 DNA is TGTGCCAGCAGCCCCCTCCGACAGGGATATAATGAAAAACTGTTTTTT.

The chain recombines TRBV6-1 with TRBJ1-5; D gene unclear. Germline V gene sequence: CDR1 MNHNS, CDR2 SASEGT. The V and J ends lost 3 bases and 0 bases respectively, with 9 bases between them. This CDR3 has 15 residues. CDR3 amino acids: CASSESKHSNQPQHF. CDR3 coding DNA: TGTGCCAGCAGTGAGAGCAAGCATAGCAATCAGCCCCAGCATTTT.

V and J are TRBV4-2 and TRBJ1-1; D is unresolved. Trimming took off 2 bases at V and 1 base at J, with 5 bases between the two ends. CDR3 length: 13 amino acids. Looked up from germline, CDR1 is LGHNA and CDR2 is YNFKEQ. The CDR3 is CASSQTGNTEAFF. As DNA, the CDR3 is TGTGCCAGCAGCCAAACGGGGAACACTGAAGCTTTCTTT.

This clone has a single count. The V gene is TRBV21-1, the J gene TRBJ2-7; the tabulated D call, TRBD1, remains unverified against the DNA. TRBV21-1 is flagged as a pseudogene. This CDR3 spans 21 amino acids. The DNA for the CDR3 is TGTGCCAGCAGCAAAAAAAGGAGGAGGGACAGGGGTCCTACAGTCTCCTACGAGCAGTACTTC. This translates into CASSKKRRRDRGPTVSYEQYF.

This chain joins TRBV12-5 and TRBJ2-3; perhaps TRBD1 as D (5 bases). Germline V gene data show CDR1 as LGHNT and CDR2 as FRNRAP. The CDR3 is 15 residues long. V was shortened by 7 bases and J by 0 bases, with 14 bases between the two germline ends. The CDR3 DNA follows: TGTGCTAGTGCCCTTGAAGGGGCTAGCACAGATACGCAGTATTTT. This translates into CASALEGASTDTQYF.